This entry lists 32 T cell receptor beta chains sequenced from one sample in a study of cytomegalovirus exposure and HLA in healthy donors. Only in-frame clones appear in the TCRdb table, and some are missing; sequencing was by immunoSEQ multiplex PCR. Among 150,000 or so clones, about 88% were seen once, and the ten largest hold about a fifth. Sequencing input: PBMCs. Every receptor here comes from a man between 18 and 29 years old in good health and CMV-seropositive.

The chain combines TRBV5-1 with TRBJ1-2; D possibly corresponds to TRBD1 (5 bases). V was trimmed by 2 bases and J by 4 bases, leaving 15 bases between them. CDR3 length: 15 amino acids. CDR1 is SGHRS, CDR2 YFSETQ, per germline. The CDR3 sequence: CASSFSGGAAYGYTF. CDR3 coding DNA: TGCGCCAGCAGCTTTTCAGGCGGGGCAGCCTATGGCTACACCTTC.

The CDR3, as DNA: TGTGCCAGCAGCTTAGTTTCAGGGGGGATGAACACTGAAGCTTTCTTT. Translating it yields CASSLVSGGMNTEAFF. The chain employs TRBV7-9 and TRBJ1-1, with 7 bases fitting TRBD1. The CDR3 consists of 16 residues. The junction had 5 bases not matched to a gene; V was cut back by 1 base and J by 0 bases. The germline V gene encodes CDR1 SEHNR and CDR2 FQNEAQ (reference sequence).

The V and J genes are TRBV7-9 and TRBJ1-2; D ambiguous. V lost 1 base and J lost 8, with 5 bases in between. The V gene's germline CDR1 is SEHNR and CDR2 FQNEAQ (reference sequence). The CDR3 spans 11 residues. The chain's CDR3 is CASSLVVGYTF. Here the CDR3 DNA reads TGTGCCAGCAGCTTAGTTGTAGGCTACACCTTC.

The gene calls are TRBV2 and TRBJ1-5; no firm D call. The germline V and J ends were trimmed by 7 bases and 3 bases, with 13 bases remaining between them. From germline, CDR1 is SNHLY and CDR2 FYNNEI. The CDR3 is 14 residues long. CDR3 DNA sequence: TGTGCCAGCACCCCGGGAGGGCCCAATCAGCCCCAGCATTTT. Amino acid sequence: CASTPGGPNQPQHF.

The chain couples TRBV13 to TRBJ2-1, with TRBD2 as a possible D gene (6 bases). V shed 0 bases and J shed 3 bases, with 12 bases lying between them. The V gene's germline CDR1 is PRHDT and CDR2 FYEKMQ (reference sequence). This CDR3 has 16 amino acids. This CDR3 is CASSLGRTTIYNEQFF. CDR3 coding DNA: TGTGCCAGCAGCTTAGGAAGGACTACCATCTACAATGAGCAGTTCTTC.

The chain uses TRBV5-4 and TRBJ1-1; no clear D gene. The V and J ends lost 1 base and 1 base respectively, with 5 bases between them. The germline gives CDR1 SGHNT, CDR2 YYREEE (reference sequence). This CDR3 spans 13 amino acids. The CDR3 nucleotides read TGTGCCAGCAGCTTGACAAGGAACACTGAAGCTTTCTTT. It yields the protein CASSLTRNTEAFF.

V is TRBV6-5 and J is TRBJ1-4; D perhaps matches TRBD1 (5 bases). This CDR3 has 16 amino acids. V dropped 4 bases and J dropped 0 bases, with 12 bases sitting between them. Per the germline V gene, CDR1 is MNHEY and CDR2 is SVGAGI. CDR3 in amino acids: CASSLGRTTTNEKLFF. The CDR3 DNA reads as TGTGCCAGCAGTTTGGGGCGGACGACAACTAATGAAAAACTGTTTTTT.

The V gene is TRBV7-2, the J gene TRBJ2-4; 7 bases align to TRBD1. Germline V gives CDR1 SGHTA, CDR2 FQGNSA. This CDR3 spans 18 amino acids. After removal of 2 bases from V and 1 base from J, the junction contained 11 bases not matched to a gene. CDR3 amino acids: CASSLPKDRVWAKNIQYF. For the CDR3, the DNA is TGTGCCAGCAGCTTACCAAAAGACAGGGTGTGGGCCAAAAACATTCAGTACTTC.

In its sample, this clone was seen a few times. The J gene is TRBJ1-5, the V gene TRBV4-1; tentatively, D is TRBD1 (6 bases). Germline V lookup: CDR1 MGHRA, CDR2 YSYEKL. The CDR3 loop spans 13 amino acids. Trimming stripped 4 bases from V and 6 bases from J, with 10 bases between. In nucleotides, the CDR3 is TGCGCCAGCAGCCTTATCAGGGGTCAGCCCCAGCATTTT. As protein: CASSLIRGQPQHF.

The table lists this clone with a few counts. In nucleotides, the CDR3 is TGTGCCAGCAGCCAGGTCACTAGCGAAACCTACAATGAGCAGTTCTTC. Protein: CASSQVTSETYNEQFF. The V gene is TRBV4-2, the J gene TRBJ2-1; 7 positions agree with TRBD2. The germline V gene has CDR1 LGHNA and CDR2 YNFKEQ. This CDR3 has 16 residues. The V segment lost 3 bases and the J segment 2 bases; nucleotides outside the gene matches: 7.

V gene TRBV6-5 combines with J gene TRBJ1-5, with D possibly being TRBD1 (6 bases). Germline V gene sequence: CDR1 MNHEY, CDR2 SVGAGI. CDR3 length: 14 residues. V shed 7 bases and J shed 2 bases, with 12 bases lying between them. The CDR3 bases are TGTGCCAGCATCGAGGGGGGGGGCAATCAGCCCCAGCATTTT. This gives the protein CASIEGGGNQPQHF.

The chain joins TRBV11-3 to TRBJ2-7; 9 bases agree with TRBD1. CDR1 is SGHNT and CDR2 is YENEEA in the germline V gene. This CDR3 region has 14 residues. Losses at the gene ends were 2 bases for V and 3 bases for J; bases not matched to a gene: 2. The CDR3 nucleotides read TGTGCCAGCAGCTTAAGGACAGGGGACTACGAGCAGTACTTC. Translating gives CASSLRTGDYEQYF.

The sample holds a few counts of this clone. The J gene is TRBJ2-2, the V gene TRBV11-3; D may be TRBD1 (6 bases). Trimming pared 1 base from V and 0 bases from J, leaving 12 bases between. The CDR3 sequence is 17 residues long. Germline CDR1 and CDR2: SGHNT and YENEEA. The CDR3: CASSLGPRTANTGELFF. The CDR3 DNA sequence: TGTGCCAGCAGCTTAGGTCCCCGGACAGCGAACACCGGGGAGCTGTTTTTT.

The chain couples TRBV27 to TRBJ1-1; tentative D call: TRBD1 (6 bases). Trimming took 4 bases from V and 3 from J, leaving 18 bases between them. The germline V gene encodes CDR1 MNHEY and CDR2 SMNVEV (reference sequence). This CDR3 has 16 amino acids. The chain's CDR3 is CASSSDRPGWDTEAFF. In DNA, the CDR3 is TGTGCCAGCAGTTCGGACAGACCCGGATGGGACACTGAAGCTTTCTTT.

The chain joins TRBV18 to TRBJ1-3; D gene unclear. Trimming left V 3 bases short and J 0 bases short, with 9 bases between. Germline CDR1 KGHSH, CDR2 LQKENI. The CDR3 sequence is 15 residues long. The chain's CDR3 is CASSPGSNSGNTIYF. The CDR3 coding sequence is TGTGCCAGCTCACCGGGCAGCAACTCTGGAAACACCATATATTTT.

This chain links TRBV6-5 with TRBJ2-7; a weak D match, TRBD1 (5 bases). The CDR3 totals 13 residues. V was trimmed by 4 bases and J by 4 bases, leaving 11 bases between them. Germline V lookup: CDR1 MNHEY, CDR2 SVGAGI. This chain's CDR3 is CASSSRTPYEQYF. DNA for the CDR3: TGTGCCAGCAGTTCAAGGACACCTTACGAGCAGTACTTC.

The chain uses TRBV19 and TRBJ1-3; 10 bases align to TRBD1. Germline V CDR1 and CDR2: LNHDA, SQIVND (reference sequence). CDR3 length: 16 amino acids. Unmatched junction bases numbered 4, after V lost 3 bases and J lost 2 bases. This CDR3 is CASSIRQGAAGNTIYF. The CDR3 bases are TGTGCCAGTAGTATTAGACAGGGGGCGGCTGGAAACACCATATATTTT.

The chain couples TRBV19 to TRBJ1-1; 8 bases line up with TRBD1. The CDR3 sequence is 13 residues long. Germline values: CDR1 LNHDA, CDR2 SQIVND (reference sequence). V shed 5 bases and J 5 bases; nucleotides not matched to a gene: 4. CDR3 nucleotide sequence: TGTGCCAGTAGTTCAGACAGGGGAACTGAAGCTTTCTTT. This codes for CASSSDRGTEAFF.

This clone was found a few times. The V call is TRBV10-2, the J call TRBJ2-7; D ambiguous. The CDR3 is made up of 10 amino acids. Germline V lookup: CDR1 WSHSY, CDR2 SAAADI. Trimming stripped 8 bases from V and 6 bases from J, with 8 bases between. DNA for the CDR3: TGCGCCAGCGGCATCCTCGAGCAGTACTTC. It is translated as CASGILEQYF.

This clone was detected once. This rearrangement joins TRBV6-5 to TRBJ2-1; 11 bases map to TRBD2. Unmatched junction bases numbered 7, after V lost 2 bases and J lost 7 bases. The germline gives CDR1 MNHEY, CDR2 SVGAGI. The CDR3 runs to 16 residues. CDR3 sequence reads: CASSYELAGGKNEQFF. CDR3 coding DNA: TGTGCCAGCAGTTACGAGCTAGCGGGAGGAAAGAATGAGCAGTTCTTC.

The V gene is TRBV6-5, the J gene TRBJ1-1; D is possibly TRBD1 (6 bases). Germline CDR1 and CDR2: MNHEY and SVGAGI. The V end was cut by 5 bases, the J end by 1 base, with 14 bases between. The CDR3 consists of 15 residues. The CDR3 here is CASSTGTPKNTEAFF. The CDR3, as DNA: TGTGCCAGCAGTACAGGGACGCCCAAGAACACTGAAGCTTTCTTT.

The chain employs TRBV7-2 and TRBJ2-3, with unresolved D. Trimming stripped 6 bases from V and 1 base from J, with 14 bases between. The CDR3 extends over 15 amino acids. Germline V lookup: CDR1 SGHTA, CDR2 FQGNSA. CDR3 sequence: CASREDIRRTDTQYF. Written as DNA, the CDR3 is TGTGCCAGCAGAGAAGACATTCGCCGCACAGATACGCAGTATTTT.

V gene TRBV7-9 combines with J gene TRBJ2-7; 11 positions agree with TRBD1. The ends lost 5 bases at V and 0 bases at J; junction bases unmatched: 3. There are 15 residues in the CDR3. In germline, CDR1 is SEHNR, CDR2 FQNEAQ (reference sequence). The CDR3 sequence is CASSPGTGGSYEQYF. The CDR3 region has the DNA TGTGCCAGCAGCCCCGGGACAGGGGGCTCCTACGAGCAGTACTTC.

The chain links TRBV2 to TRBJ2-5, with TRBD2 as a possible D gene (5 bases). The germline CDR1 and CDR2 sequences are SNHLY and FYNNEI. V was cut by 7 bases and J by 1 base, with 13 bases left in between. This CDR3 is built from 14 residues. Here the CDR3 DNA reads TGTGCCAGCATTTTGAGGGTTCTCCAAGAGACCCAGTACTTC. Translating it yields CASILRVLQETQYF.

The rearrangement links TRBV23-1 to TRBJ2-4; D gene uncertain. TRBV23-1 belongs to the ORF category, with a function that is uncertain. The CDR3 runs to 8 residues. V gave up 4 bases and J gave up 15 bases, with 4 bases separating them. In DNA, the CDR3 is TGCGCCAGCAGTCCTCCGTACTTC. Translating gives CASSPPYF.

The CDR3 sequence: CASSVGPGWVYEQYF. The CDR3 nucleotides are TGTGCCAGCAGCGTAGGGCCAGGGTGGGTCTACGAGCAGTACTTC. The chain links TRBV9 to TRBJ2-7, with D perhaps matching TRBD1 (5 bases). CDR3 length: 15 amino acids. The V end lost 0 bases, the J end lost 3 bases, and 13 bases lay between the germline ends. Germline V lookup: CDR1 SGDLS, CDR2 YYNGEE.

The chain employs TRBV6-5 and TRBJ1-2; D is undetermined. Germline CDR1 and CDR2: MNHEY and SVGAGI. The CDR3 sequence is 13 residues long. With 8 bases removed from V and 1 base from J, the gap between germline ends came to 11 bases. Here the CDR3 reads CASLEPFNYGYTF. The CDR3 coding sequence is TGTGCCAGCCTGGAGCCCTTTAACTATGGCTACACCTTC.

This chain links TRBV2 with TRBJ1-6; D might be TRBD1 (5 bases). CDR1 and CDR2 (germline): SNHLY, FYNNEI. V lost 6 bases, J lost 8 bases, and 14 bases lay in between. There are 14 residues in the CDR3. CDR3 DNA: TGTGCCAGCAGATTGGGGGGAGTTTATTCACCCCTCCACTTT. Protein sequence: CASRLGGVYSPLHF.

This clone was observed once. This rearrangement joins TRBV4-1 to TRBJ2-5, with D possibly being TRBD2 (6 bases). Germline loops: CDR1 MGHRA, CDR2 YSYEKL. Trimming took 2 bases from V and 5 from J, leaving 12 bases between them. The CDR3 extends over 14 amino acids. The CDR3 nucleotides read TGCGCCAGCAGCCAATCGGGACTGACGGAGACCCAGTACTTC. Its translation: CASSQSGLTETQYF.

This clone was detected only a few times. The chain recombines TRBV18 with TRBJ2-5, with D tentatively TRBD2 (5 bases). This CDR3 is built from 15 residues. CDR1 is KGHSH and CDR2 is LQKENI in the germline V gene. V was clipped by 3 bases and J by 2 bases, with 13 bases between them. In nucleotides, the CDR3 is TGTGCCAGCTCACCTCCAGGACGAGGGCAAGAGACCCAGTACTTC. Translation gives CASSPPGRGQETQYF. Full variable domain (rest looked up from reference TRBV18 and TRBJ2-5): NAGVMQNPRHLVRRRGQEARLRCSPMKGHSHVYWYRQLPEEGLKFMVYLQKENIIDESGMPKERFSAEFPKEGPSILRIQQVVRGDSAAYFCASSPPGRGQETQYFGPGTRLLVL.

This rearrangement joins TRBV27 to TRBJ2-3; D may be TRBD1 (5 bases). Deletions cut 2 bases from V and 6 bases from J, with 12 bases between. Germline V lookup: CDR1 MNHEY, CDR2 SMNVEV (reference sequence). The CDR3 runs to 14 residues. Written as DNA, the CDR3 is TGTGCCAGCAGTTTACAGGGAATGTCCGATACGCAGTATTTT. Translating it yields CASSLQGMSDTQYF.

This chain uses TRBV4-1 with TRBJ2-1; 9 bases align to TRBD1. Germline CDR1 reads MGHRA; CDR2 reads YSYEKL. This CDR3 has 16 amino acids. The junction had 6 bases not matched to a gene; V was cut back by 0 bases and J by 6 bases. CDR3 bases: TGCGCCAGCAGCCAAGATCGGGACAGGGTTTTCAATGAGCAGTTCTTC. It encodes CASSQDRDRVFNEQFF.